Following are 17 T cell receptor beta chains from one sample sequenced in a study of T cells in Graves' hyperthyroidism and ophthalmopathy. Authors of the study amplified TCR beta CDR3 regions from RNA transcripts. The study used the HTBI primer set for a first-round RT-PCR of the TCR CDR3. MiXCR, run by TCRdb on the multiplex PCR reads, gives a single entry per CDR3 protein. This table has 500,000 to 600,000 distinct CDR3 sequences, over 35% appearing once. Material: peripheral blood or thyroid tissue (not recorded which). Every receptor here comes from an adult woman with Graves' disease, either hyperthyroidism or ophthalmopathy (not recorded which).

DNA for the CDR3: TGTGCCAGCAGCCCAGCCAGGGGGCGCTCTGGGGCCAACGTCCTGACTTTC. Amino acids: CASSPARGRSGANVLTF. The V and J genes are TRBV7-3 and TRBJ2-6, with 8 bases that match TRBD1. Germline V CDR1 and CDR2: SGHTA, FQGTGA. The junction had 6 bases not matched to a gene; V was cut back by 5 bases and J by 0 bases. There are 17 residues in the CDR3.

In the case of this clonotype: The junction does not match germline at one end; this may be a read error. The chain has TRBV7-2 and TRBJ1-6; TRBD1 aligns across 8 bases. Germline V gene sequence: CDR1 SGHTA, CDR2 FQGNSA. CDR3 length: 15 amino acids. The CDR3: CAGSLRTGRDSPLHF. The DNA of the CDR3 is TGTGCCGGCAGCTTGAGGACAGGGCGGGACTCACCCCTCCACTTT.

The chain links TRBV15 to TRBJ1-5; 7 nucleotides align to TRBD1. CDR3 length equals 14 residues. Per germline, CDR1 LNHNV and CDR2 YYDKDF (reference sequence). Trimming removed 4 bases from V and 6 bases from J; junction bases left unmatched: 6. DNA of the CDR3: TGTGCCACCAGCACCGAGACAGGGTTTCAGCCCCAGCATTTT. Encoded protein: CATSTETGFQPQHF.

This clonotype was observed at least ten times. The V call is TRBV7-9, the J call TRBJ1-4, with a tentative D call TRBD1 (5 bases). The CDR3 extends over 14 amino acids. The V gene's germline CDR1 is SEHNR and CDR2 FQNEAQ (reference sequence). V was shortened by 4 bases and J by 7 bases, with 13 bases between the two germline ends. CDR3 loop: CASSSSGQSEKLFF. The DNA of the CDR3 is TGTGCCAGCAGCTCCTCAGGGCAGAGTGAAAAACTGTTTTTT.

In this sample, this clonotype turned up many times. The chain has TRBV6-5 and TRBJ1-1; D not certain. Germline CDR1 and CDR2: MNHEY and SVGAGI. This CDR3 has 14 amino acids. V was pared by 0 bases and J by 11 bases, with 16 bases between. This chain's CDR3 is CASSYSGSLSFAFF. For the CDR3, the DNA is TGTGCCAGCAGTTACTCCGGTAGCCTTTCTTTCGCTTTCTTT.

Many counts were recorded for this clonotype. This chain connects TRBV7-3 to TRBJ2-5; 7 bases are shared with TRBD1. The CDR3 loop spans 15 amino acids. Germline loops: CDR1 SGHTA, CDR2 FQGTGA. V was clipped by 5 bases and J by 5 bases; unmatched bases: 11. CDR3 sequence reads: CASSGSGGRAETQYF. CDR3 DNA: TGTGCCAGCAGCGGATCAGGGGGTAGAGCGGAGACCCAGTACTTC.

The chain uses TRBV3-1 and TRBJ1-1; D is undetermined. V was pared by 6 bases and J by 3 bases, with 14 bases between. Germline V gives CDR1 LGHDT, CDR2 YNNKEL (reference sequence). The CDR3 is 14 residues long. CDR3 sequence: CASRPGGLDTEAFF. CDR3 bases: TGTGCCAGCAGACCCGGCGGTCTGGACACTGAAGCTTTCTTT.

This rearrangement joins TRBV20-1 to TRBJ1-3; D is perhaps TRBD1 (5 bases). This CDR3 spans 15 amino acids. Germline CDR1 and CDR2: DFQATT and SNEGSKA (reference sequence). V lost 6 bases to trimming and J lost 2 bases, with 17 bases between them. The DNA for the CDR3 is TGCAGTGCCAGTACAGGCTCTCGCCCTGGAAACACCATATATTTT. Translated: CSASTGSRPGNTIYF.

J is TRBJ2-7 and V is TRBV5-6; D perhaps matches TRBD1 (5 bases). From germline, CDR1 is SGHDT and CDR2 YYEEEE. This CDR3 region has 14 residues. The V end was cut by 2 bases, the J end by 4 bases, with 13 bases between. Here the CDR3 reads CASSLGHRRYEQYF. The CDR3 DNA is TGTGCCAGCAGCTTAGGACATAGGAGATACGAGCAGTACTTC.

V and J are TRBV29-1 and TRBJ1-1, with unresolved D. The germline V and J ends were trimmed by 6 bases and 4 bases, with 15 bases remaining between them. In germline, CDR1 is SQVTM, CDR2 ANQGSEA. The CDR3 contains 13 residues. CDR3 sequence reads: CSVAPAVGTEAFF. CDR3 in DNA: TGCAGCGTGGCGCCCGCCGTAGGCACTGAAGCTTTCTTT.

This clonotype was observed a few times. The chain joins TRBV30 to TRBJ2-7; TRBD1 matches 8 bases. Germline assignment: CDR1 GTSNPN and CDR2 SVGIG (reference sequence). The CDR3 is made up of 13 amino acids. V trimming: 4 bases; J trimming: 2 bases; junction bases outside the gene matches: 4. The CDR3: CAWKQDRAYEQYF. The CDR3 bases are TGTGCCTGGAAACAGGACAGGGCCTACGAGCAGTACTTC.

The rearrangement joins TRBV7-2 to TRBJ2-2; D perhaps matches TRBD1 (6 bases). From germline, CDR1 is SGHTA and CDR2 FQGNSA. Trimming took off 6 bases at V and 4 bases at J, with 18 bases between the two ends. The CDR3 runs to 16 residues. CDR3 sequence: CASRLLRQVVTGELFF. CDR3 bases: TGTGCCAGCAGACTTCTTAGACAGGTGGTCACCGGGGAGCTGTTTTTT.

This clonotype turned up a few times. V is TRBV4-1 and J is TRBJ1-1, with D possibly being TRBD1 (5 bases). Trimming shortened V by 1 base and J by 4 bases, and 10 bases separated the two germline ends. CDR3 size: 14 residues. From germline, CDR1 is MGHRA and CDR2 YSYEKL. CDR3 bases: TGCGCCAGCAGCCAAGTTGGCAGGGTCACTGAAGCTTTCTTT. Amino acids: CASSQVGRVTEAFF.

The genes are TRBV20-1 and TRBJ2-7, with 10 bases fitting TRBD1. This CDR3 contains 13 residues. The ends lost 5 bases at V and 6 bases at J; junction bases unmatched: 7. Germline V gives CDR1 DFQATT, CDR2 SNEGSKA (reference sequence). The CDR3: CSALGQGTSEQYF. The CDR3 region has the DNA TGCAGTGCTCTGGGACAGGGGACCTCCGAGCAGTACTTC.

The chain has TRBV3-1 and TRBJ2-5, with D perhaps matching TRBD1 (5 bases). In germline, CDR1 is LGHDT, CDR2 YNNKEL (reference sequence). V was shortened by 4 bases and J by 7 bases, with 22 bases between the two germline ends. CDR3 length equals 16 residues. The CDR3 sequence is CASSPRTRPMKGTQYF. The CDR3 region has the DNA TGTGCCAGCAGCCCTAGGACACGGCCTATGAAAGGGACCCAGTACTTC.

The chain has TRBV29-1 and TRBJ1-1; no clear D gene. V was trimmed by 4 bases and J by 1 base, leaving 10 bases between them. The CDR3 has 13 amino acids. Germline V gives CDR1 SQVTM, CDR2 ANQGSEA. In DNA, the CDR3 is TGCAGCGTTGCCGGGCAGGAGAACACTGAAGCTTTCTTT. It codes for CSVAGQENTEAFF.

This clonotype was recorded a few times. The chain has TRBV28 and TRBJ1-2; D uncertain. V lost 3 bases and J lost 5, with 7 bases in between. Germline CDR1 MDHEN, CDR2 SYDVKM. The CDR3 sequence is 12 residues long. The CDR3 is CASSFSVYGYTF. CDR3 DNA: TGTGCCAGCAGTTTCTCCGTGTATGGCTACACCTTC.